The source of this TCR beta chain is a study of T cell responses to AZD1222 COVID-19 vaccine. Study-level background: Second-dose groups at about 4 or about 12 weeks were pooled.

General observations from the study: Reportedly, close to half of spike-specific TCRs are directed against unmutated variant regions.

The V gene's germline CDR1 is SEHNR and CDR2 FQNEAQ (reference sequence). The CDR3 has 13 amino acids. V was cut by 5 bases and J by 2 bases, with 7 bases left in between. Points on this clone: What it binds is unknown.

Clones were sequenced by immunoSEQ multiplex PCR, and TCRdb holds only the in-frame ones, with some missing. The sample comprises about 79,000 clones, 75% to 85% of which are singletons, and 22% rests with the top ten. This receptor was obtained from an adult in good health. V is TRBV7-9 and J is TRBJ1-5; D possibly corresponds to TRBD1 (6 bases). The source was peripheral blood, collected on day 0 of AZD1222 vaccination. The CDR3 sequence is CASSRQGNQPQHF. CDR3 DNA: TGTGCCAGCAGCCGACAGGGCAATCAGCCCCAGCATTTT.